This passage covers 28 T cell receptor beta chains from one sample sequenced in a study of blood T cell repertoires in COVID-19. TCRdb keeps only in-frame clones here, not all; method: immunoSEQ multiplex PCR. The sample comprises fewer than 450,000 clones, more than 75% of which are singletons, and under 3.5% rests with the top ten. Sample: peripheral blood. Receptors were obtained from a woman aged 18-35 years who had recovered from COVID-19.

The gene calls are TRBV11-2 and TRBJ1-3; the match to TRBD1 covers 8 bases. The CDR3 totals 14 residues. Germline CDR1 reads SGHAT; CDR2 reads FQNNGV. V lost 10 bases and J lost 0; bases outside the gene matches: 5. CDR3 sequence (DNA): TGTGCCACCGAGGACAGGGACTCTGGAAACACCATATATTTT. It codes for CATEDRDSGNTIYF.

The gene calls are TRBV25-1 and TRBJ1-2; TRBD1 aligns across 8 bases. This CDR3 is built from 17 residues. V gave up 2 bases and J gave up 4 bases; unmatched junction bases: 12. In germline, CDR1 is MGHDK, CDR2 SYGVNS. For the CDR3, the DNA is TGTGCCAGCAGTGAAGGGTCGTCAGGGGGCAGCGTCTATGGCTACACCTTC. This encodes CASSEGSSGGSVYGYTF.

CDR3 protein: CASSPLAGTRFLNEQFF. The DNA for the CDR3 is TGTGCCAGCAGTCCCCTTGCCGGGACTAGATTTTTAAATGAGCAGTTCTTC. This chain joins TRBV27 and TRBJ2-1, with 8 bases aligning to TRBD2. V was clipped by 5 bases and J by 7 bases; unmatched bases: 16. The CDR3 is made up of 17 amino acids. Germline CDR1 MNHEY, CDR2 SMNVEV (reference sequence).

This chain uses TRBV29-1 with TRBJ1-2, with a weak D call TRBD1 (6 bases). CDR3 length: 13 residues. Germline values: CDR1 SQVTM, CDR2 ANQGSEA. V was pared by 5 bases and J by 2 bases, with 12 bases between. This chain's CDR3 is CSVSRTENYGYTF. CDR3 coding DNA: TGCAGCGTTAGTAGGACAGAAAACTATGGCTACACCTTC. Supplemented by reference TRBV29-1 and TRBJ1-2, the full variable domain reads SAVISQKPSRDICQRGTSLTIQCQVDSQVTMMFWYRQQPGQSLTLIATANQGSEATYESGFVIDKFPISRPNLTFSTLTVSNMSPEDSSIYLCSVSRTENYGYTFGSGTRLTVV.

This clone was counted once. V usage is TRBV29-1 and J usage is TRBJ1-5; the D is unclear. CDR1 is SQVTM, CDR2 ANQGSEA, per germline. This CDR3 region has 12 residues. V was shortened by 3 bases and J by 6 bases, with 9 bases between the two germline ends. CDR3 nucleotides: TGCAGCGTTGAGTCTATCGGTCAGCCCCAGCATTTT. It codes for CSVESIGQPQHF.

The rearrangement uses TRBV4-1 and TRBJ2-1; TRBD1 agrees at 9 bases. V dropped 4 bases and J dropped 10; count of bases not matched to a gene: 11. Germline loops: CDR1 MGHRA, CDR2 YSYEKL. CDR3 size: 15 residues. CDR3 sequence reads: CASSLNRQGGLEQFF. CDR3 nucleotides: TGCGCCAGCAGCCTTAATAGACAGGGGGGCCTCGAGCAGTTCTTC.

The genes are TRBV6-1 and TRBJ1-4; 10 nucleotides line up with TRBD1. The germline V gene has CDR1 MNHNS and CDR2 SASEGT. The V gene end was trimmed by 6 bases and the J gene end by 7 bases; junction bases not matched to a gene: 2. The CDR3 length is 13 residues. This chain's CDR3 is CASRRTGGEKLFF. In DNA, the CDR3 is TGTGCCAGCAGGCGGACAGGGGGTGAAAAACTGTTTTTT.

The V call is TRBV5-1, the J call TRBJ1-1, with 10 bases lining up with TRBD1. The CDR3 spans 13 residues. V lost 4 bases, J lost 6 bases, and 3 bases stayed unmatched. Germline-derived CDR1 and CDR2 are SGHRS and YFSETQ. The CDR3 spells CASSLDRGPEAFF. The DNA for the CDR3 is TGCGCCAGCAGCCTTGACAGGGGGCCTGAAGCTTTCTTT. The variable domain in full, completed from reference TRBV5-1 and TRBJ1-1, reads KAGVTQTPRYLIKTRGQQVTLSCSPISGHRSVSWYQQTPGQGLQFLFEYFSETQRNKGNFPGRFSGRQFSNSRSEMNVSTLELGDSALYLCASSLDRGPEAFFGQGTRLTVV.

The chain has TRBV12-3 or TRBV12-4 and TRBJ2-7; perhaps TRBD1 as D (6 bases). Trimming removed 5 bases from V and 2 bases from J, with 10 bases in between. The CDR3 is 13 residues long. For the CDR3, the DNA is TGTGCCAGCAGTATGACAGGAGCCTACGAGCAGTACGTC. This codes for CASSMTGAYEQYV.

The rearrangement uses TRBV11-3 and TRBJ2-5; D is uncertain. The length of the CDR3 is 13 residues. Trimming took off 3 bases at V and 5 bases at J, with 10 bases between the two ends. Germline CDR1 reads SGHNT; CDR2 reads YENEEA. This chain's CDR3 is CASSFGVSETQYF. CDR3 nucleotide sequence: TGTGCCAGCAGCTTCGGAGTATCGGAGACCCAGTACTTC.

The chain carries TRBV11-3 and TRBJ1-6; possible D gene TRBD1, 5 bases. The germline V gene encodes CDR1 SGHNT and CDR2 YENEEA. V was pared by 5 bases and J by 14 bases, with 19 bases between. The CDR3 spans 14 residues. CDR3 nucleotide sequence: TGTGCCAGCAGCCCAGACAGTCCCCCATCGGCCCTCCACTTT. It codes for CASSPDSPPSALHF.

For this clone: Compared with germline, one end of the junction differs, possibly owing to a read error. The V call is TRBV5-4, the J call TRBJ2-3, with a weak D call TRBD2 (5 bases). The CDR3 is made up of 14 amino acids. Germline V gene data show CDR1 as SGHNT and CDR2 as YYREEE (reference sequence). Here the CDR3 reads CASSAGDARDTHYF. DNA for the CDR3: TGTGCCAGCAGCGCCGGGGATGCCCGAGATACGCATTATTTT.

The chain is built from TRBV7-2 and TRBJ1-2; tentative D call: TRBD1 (5 bases). Germline CDR1 reads SGHTA; CDR2 reads FQGNSA. This CDR3 region has 15 residues. Trimming removed 1 base at V and 8 bases at J, with 17 bases between. CDR3 loop: CASSLEGRVLGGYTF. The CDR3 DNA sequence: TGTGCCAGCAGCTTAGAGGGCAGGGTCTTGGGGGGCTACACCTTC. Drawing the rest from reference TRBV7-2 and TRBJ1-2, the complete variable domain is GAGVSQSPSNKVTEKGKDVELRCDPISGHTALYWYRQSLGQGLEFLIYFQGNSAPDKSGLPSDRFSAERTGGSVSTLTIQRTQQEDSAVYLCASSLEGRVLGGYTFGSGTRLTVV.

CDR3 sequence (DNA): TGTGCCAGCAGCGCCGACAGGGGGTGGTATGGCTACACCTTC. Translated: CASSADRGWYGYTF. The chain uses TRBV25-1 and TRBJ1-2, with 9 positions matching TRBD1. The J segment lost 5 bases and the V segment lost 6 bases, leaving 7 bases of the junction unmatched. The germline V gene encodes CDR1 MGHDK and CDR2 SYGVNS. The length of the CDR3 is 14 residues.

The chain links TRBV6-1 to TRBJ2-5; D might be TRBD1 (5 bases). Germline-derived CDR1 and CDR2 are MNHNS and SASEGT. CDR3 length equals 16 residues. V was clipped by 0 bases and J by 4 bases, with 15 bases between them. The DNA for the CDR3 is TGTGCCAGCAGTGAAGCGTTTTCATTGGACACAGAGACCCAGTACTTC. It translates to CASSEAFSLDTETQYF.

In DNA form, the CDR3 reads TGTGCCAGCAGCACTGGACTAGCGGGAGGAGAGACCCAGTACTTC. It is translated as CASSTGLAGGETQYF. The chain carries TRBV7-2 and TRBJ2-5, with TRBD2 identical over 14 bases. The V gene end was trimmed by 5 bases and the J gene end by 4 bases; junction bases not matched to a gene: 3. The germline gives CDR1 SGHTA, CDR2 FQGNSA. The CDR3 is made up of 15 amino acids.

This clone was seen a single time. CDR3 sequence (DNA): TGTGCCAGCAGCACAGCCGGGACAAGGAACACCGGGGAGCTGTTTTTT. This codes for CASSTAGTRNTGELFF. V gene TRBV7-9 combines with J gene TRBJ2-2; D is possibly TRBD1 (6 bases). This CDR3 region has 16 residues. Per the germline V gene, CDR1 is SEHNR and CDR2 is FQNEAQ (reference sequence). V was clipped by 5 bases and J by 1 base, with 14 bases between them.

The chain carries TRBV25-1 and TRBJ1-1; D might be TRBD1 (5 bases). CDR3 size: 14 residues. Trimming stripped 3 bases from V and 4 bases from J, with 12 bases between. Looked up from germline, CDR1 is MGHDK and CDR2 is SYGVNS. Written as DNA, the CDR3 is TGTGCCAGCAGTGACCGACCGGGGGGCACTGAAGCTTTCTTT. It is translated as CASSDRPGGTEAFF.

The chain uses TRBV19 and TRBJ2-3, with 7 bases lining up with TRBD2. The CDR3 loop spans 15 amino acids. Germline V gives CDR1 LNHDA, CDR2 SQIVND (reference sequence). V lost 5 bases to trimming and J lost 6 bases; unmatched junction nucleotides: 11. CDR3 region: CASSRRGGPDDTQYF. The CDR3, as DNA: TGTGCCAGTAGTCGGAGGGGAGGGCCCGACGATACGCAGTATTTT. The full variable domain, with the rest looked up from reference TRBV19 and TRBJ2-3, is DGGITQSPKYLFRKEGQNVTLSCEQNLNHDAMYWYRQDPGQGLRLIYYSQIVNDFQKGDIAEGYSVSREKKESFPLTVTSAQKNPTAFYLCASSRRGGPDDTQYFGPGTRLTVL.

The chain uses TRBV9 and TRBJ2-1; D might be TRBD2 (6 bases). Looked up from germline, CDR1 is SGDLS and CDR2 is YYNGEE. The V and J ends lost 0 bases and 0 bases respectively, with 10 bases between them. The CDR3 is made up of 16 amino acids. CDR3 in amino acids: CASSVEAGLSYNEQFF. CDR3 sequence (DNA): TGTGCCAGCAGCGTAGAGGCGGGGCTCTCCTACAATGAGCAGTTCTTC. The full variable domain, in which reference TRBV9 and TRBJ2-1 provide the parts outside the CDR3, is DSGVTQTPKHLITATGQRVTLRCSPRSGDLSVYWYQQSLDQGLQFLIQYYNGEERAKGNILERFSAQQFPDLHSELNLSSLELGDSALYFCASSVEAGLSYNEQFFGPGTRLTVL.

The chain joins TRBV7-8 to TRBJ2-3, with TRBD2 as a possible D gene (6 bases). Trimming removed 4 bases from V and 1 base from J, with 6 bases in between. Per germline, CDR1 SGHVS and CDR2 FQNEAQ. The CDR3 is 13 residues long. CDR3: CASSWGGTDTQYF. The CDR3 DNA sequence: TGTGCCAGCAGCTGGGGGGGCACAGATACGCAGTATTTT.

V and J are TRBV4-1 and TRBJ2-1; 10 bases match TRBD2. This CDR3 is built from 16 residues. V was pared by 2 bases and J by 6 bases, with 7 bases of the junction left unmatched. Germline V gene lookup returns CDR1 MGHRA and CDR2 YSYEKL. CDR3 residues: CASSQPLAGVSNEQFF. The CDR3 DNA follows: TGCGCCAGCAGCCAACCCCTAGCGGGAGTGAGCAATGAGCAGTTCTTC.

The V and J genes are TRBV6-1 and TRBJ2-6, with TRBD2 matching 11 bases. This CDR3 is built from 18 residues. Germline trimming cut 4 bases from V and 3 bases from J; bases unmatched to any gene: 8. Germline lookup yields CDR1 MNHNS and CDR2 SASEGT. DNA for the CDR3: TGTGCCAGCAGTGGACTAGCGGGGAAGGGCCGTGGGGCCAACGTCCTGACTTTC. This translates into CASSGLAGKGRGANVLTF.

The chain combines TRBV9 with TRBJ2-1; tentatively, D is TRBD1 (5 bases). The CDR3 contains 15 residues. Germline V gene sequence: CDR1 SGDLS, CDR2 YYNGEE. Trimming removed 3 bases from V and 0 bases from J, with 10 bases in between. CDR3 DNA sequence: TGTGCCAGCAGCGCTAGGGGTAGCTCCTACAATGAGCAGTTCTTC. Its translation is CASSARGSSYNEQFF.

In DNA form, the CDR3 reads TGTGCCAGCAGCCGTTCCTTAGGAGGGGCTAACTATGGCTACACCTTC. It yields the protein CASSRSLGGANYGYTF. The rearrangement links TRBV11-3 to TRBJ1-2; D perhaps matches TRBD1 (5 bases). This CDR3 is built from 16 residues. From germline, CDR1 is SGHNT and CDR2 YENEEA. V lost 5 bases and J 0 bases, leaving 16 bases between the germline ends.

This clone has more than one count but fewer than ten. The V and J genes are TRBV19 and TRBJ1-2; D may be TRBD1 (5 bases). The V gene lost 3 bases and the J gene lost 6 bases, with 11 bases spanning the gap. This CDR3 region has 13 residues. Germline V gene lookup returns CDR1 LNHDA and CDR2 SQIVND (reference sequence). The DNA for the CDR3 is TGTGCCAGTAGTATTAGCCCAGGGCATGGCTACACCTTC. It codes for CASSISPGHGYTF.

The V gene is TRBV27, the J gene TRBJ2-1, with a possible D match to TRBD2 (6 bases). V lost 5 bases to trimming and J lost 0 bases, with 11 bases between them. The germline V gene encodes CDR1 MNHEY and CDR2 SMNVEV (reference sequence). CDR3 length equals 15 residues. The chain's CDR3 is CASSRGTYSYNEQFF. CDR3 DNA sequence: TGTGCCAGCAGTCGCGGGACTTACTCCTACAATGAGCAGTTCTTC.

The V call is TRBV5-1, the J call TRBJ2-2; 9 bases agree with TRBD1. The length of the CDR3 is 15 residues. The germline CDR1 and CDR2 sequences are SGHRS and YFSETQ. Losses at the gene ends were 2 bases for V and 5 bases for J; bases not matched to a gene: 4. The CDR3 region is CASSFWDRATGELFF. CDR3 DNA: TGCGCCAGCAGCTTTTGGGACAGGGCGACCGGGGAGCTGTTTTTT.